These 28 T cell receptor beta chains came from one sample sequenced in a study of CD8 T cells in ankylosing spondylitis. Via MiXCR, TCRdb re-called the 5' RACE reads, giving one row per CDR3 protein. The sample yields some 25,000 distinct CDR3 sequences, 2.5% seen once. The sample was blood, either unsorted or a sorted T cell fraction (not recorded which). These receptors were collected from a female donor with ankylosing spondylitis or in good health (not recorded which).

This clonotype was seen many times. V and J are TRBV9 and TRBJ1-6, with a possible D match to TRBD1 (5 bases). The CDR3 covers 16 residues. The germline V gene has CDR1 SGDLS and CDR2 YYNGEE. The V end was cut by 4 bases, the J end by 0 bases, with 11 bases between. The CDR3 nucleotides read TGTGCCAGCAGCCCCGAGGGGAGCTCCTATAATTCACCCCTCCACTTT. Translation gives CASSPEGSSYNSPLHF.

The chain employs TRBV9 and TRBJ1-2, with D unclear. Trimming removed 4 bases at V and 0 bases at J, with 13 bases between. There are 15 residues in the CDR3. Germline V gene lookup returns CDR1 SGDLS and CDR2 YYNGEE. DNA of the CDR3: TGTGCCAGCAGCCCATACCCCGATCCTAACTATGGCTACACCTTC. This encodes CASSPYPDPNYGYTF.

This clonotype has at least ten counts. CDR3 in amino acids: CASSVGSTGVGSPLHF. CDR3 nucleotide sequence: TGTGCCAGCAGCGTAGGGAGTACAGGGGTCGGCTCACCCCTCCACTTT. The chain carries TRBV9 and TRBJ1-6; TRBD1 matches at 7 bases. CDR1 and CDR2 (germline): SGDLS, YYNGEE. The CDR3 is 16 amino acids. The V gene end was trimmed by 0 bases and the J gene end by 10 bases; junction bases not matched to a gene: 10.

This clonotype was picked up many times. The J gene is TRBJ2-2, the V gene TRBV9, with 12 bases matching TRBD2. Losses at the gene ends were 7 bases for V and 4 bases for J; bases not matched to a gene: 2. This CDR3 contains 14 residues. Germline V gives CDR1 SGDLS, CDR2 YYNGEE. CDR3: CASGLAGPTGELFF. The CDR3 coding sequence is TGTGCCAGCGGACTAGCGGGACCCACCGGGGAGCTGTTTTTT.

There are many counts of this clonotype. The chain is built from TRBV9 and TRBJ2-7; D gene ambiguous. Germline V gene lookup returns CDR1 SGDLS and CDR2 YYNGEE. The CDR3 is 15 amino acids. The ends were cut back, 0 bases at V and 0 bases at J, with 10 bases in the middle. The CDR3 reads CASSVASGASYEQYF. The CDR3 DNA is TGTGCCAGCAGCGTAGCGTCAGGCGCCTCCTACGAGCAGTACTTC.

This clonotype has a count of ten or more. The rearrangement links TRBV9 to TRBJ2-2; no clear D. V dropped 0 bases and J dropped 5 bases, with 14 bases sitting between them. The CDR3 has 16 residues. From germline, CDR1 is SGDLS and CDR2 YYNGEE. CDR3 region: CASSVDLFRQTGELFF. DNA for the CDR3: TGTGCCAGCAGCGTAGATCTGTTTAGACAAACCGGGGAGCTGTTTTTT. Filled out from reference TRBV9 and TRBJ2-2, the complete variable domain reads DSGVTQTPKHLITATGQRVTLRCSPRSGDLSVYWYQQSLDQGLQFLIQYYNGEERAKGNILERFSAQQFPDLHSELNLSSLELGDSALYFCASSVDLFRQTGELFFGEGSRLTVL.

This clonotype was found many times. The rearrangement links TRBV9 to TRBJ2-3; maybe TRBD1 (6 bases). The CDR3 extends over 15 amino acids. Deletions cut 1 base from V and 0 bases from J, with 9 bases between. Germline V CDR1 and CDR2: SGDLS, YYNGEE. DNA for the CDR3: TGTGCCAGCAGCGTACAGGGGAGAAGCACAGATACGCAGTATTTT. Protein product: CASSVQGRSTDTQYF.

The table lists this clonotype with many counts. This chain connects TRBV9 to TRBJ2-2; 8 positions match TRBD2. After removal of 7 bases from V and 1 base from J, the junction contained 3 bases not matched to a gene. The CDR3 spans 14 residues. Germline assignment: CDR1 SGDLS and CDR2 YYNGEE. The CDR3 here is CASSTSGNTGELFF. The CDR3 nucleotides read TGTGCCAGCTCTACTAGCGGGAACACCGGGGAGCTGTTTTTT. The complete variable domain, with remaining parts taken from reference TRBV9 and TRBJ2-2, reads DSGVTQTPKHLITATGQRVTLRCSPRSGDLSVYWYQQSLDQGLQFLIQYYNGEERAKGNILERFSAQQFPDLHSELNLSSLELGDSALYFCASSTSGNTGELFFGEGSRLTVL.

This clonotype was counted many times. The chain couples TRBV9 to TRBJ2-1, with 8 bases identical to TRBD2. From germline, CDR1 is SGDLS and CDR2 YYNGEE. V lost 3 bases, J lost 2 bases, and 4 bases stayed unmatched. This CDR3 spans 15 amino acids. The CDR3 region is CASSGSGKAYNEQFF. DNA of the CDR3: TGTGCCAGCAGCGGTAGCGGGAAGGCCTACAATGAGCAGTTCTTC.

This clonotype was seen ten or more times. This sequence joins TRBV9 and TRBJ2-1; 9 positions match TRBD2. This CDR3 comprises 14 residues. Germline trimming cut 6 bases from V and 2 bases from J; bases unmatched to any gene: 3. Germline V CDR1 and CDR2: SGDLS, YYNGEE. The CDR3 region is CASTLAGTYNEQFF. The CDR3 coding sequence is TGTGCCAGCACTCTAGCGGGGACCTACAATGAGCAGTTCTTC. Looking up the rest from reference TRBV9 and TRBJ2-1 gives the full variable domain: DSGVTQTPKHLITATGQRVTLRCSPRSGDLSVYWYQQSLDQGLQFLIQYYNGEERAKGNILERFSAQQFPDLHSELNLSSLELGDSALYFCASTLAGTYNEQFFGPGTRLTVL.

This clonotype was seen only a few times. The chain has TRBV9 and TRBJ2-3; weak D call: TRBD2 (6 bases). CDR1 SGDLS and CDR2 YYNGEE come from the germline V gene. V lost 4 bases and J lost 2, with 20 bases in between. The CDR3 has 17 amino acids. In DNA form, the CDR3 reads TGTGCCAGCAGCCATCGCGGGGCTGGGCGAGCCACAGATACGCAGTATTTT. Translation gives CASSHRGAGRATDTQYF. Full variable domain (missing parts from reference TRBV9 and TRBJ2-3): DSGVTQTPKHLITATGQRVTLRCSPRSGDLSVYWYQQSLDQGLQFLIQYYNGEERAKGNILERFSAQQFPDLHSELNLSSLELGDSALYFCASSHRGAGRATDTQYFGPGTRLTVL.

This clonotype was picked up many times. This sequence joins TRBV9 and TRBJ2-1; D may match TRBD1 or TRBD2 (5 bases each). Trimming stripped 4 bases from V and 4 bases from J, with 12 bases between. This CDR3 contains 14 residues. Germline CDR1 is SGDLS and CDR2 is YYNGEE. The CDR3 reads CASSLADRYNEQFF. The CDR3 nucleotides read TGTGCCAGCAGCCTAGCAGACAGATACAATGAGCAGTTCTTC.

This clonotype is labeled as medium-sized. V usage is TRBV9 and J usage is TRBJ1-3; 7 bases match TRBD1. The germline V gene encodes CDR1 SGDLS and CDR2 YYNGEE. V trimming: 0 bases; J trimming: 0 bases; junction bases outside the gene matches: 3. The CDR3 spans 16 residues. The CDR3 DNA sequence: TGTGCCAGCAGCGTAGAGGGGGCTACCTCTGGAAACACCATATATTTT. Translating gives CASSVEGATSGNTIYF.

The gene calls are TRBV21-1 and TRBJ1-6; the DNA was not compared with TRBD1, the D call given in the table. TRBV21-1 counts as a pseudogene. The CDR3 runs to 16 residues. CDR3 coding DNA: TGTGCCAGCAGCGGTGAGGGGGGGAATTATAATTCACCCCTCCACTTT. It specifies CASSGEGGNYNSPLHF.

This clonotype showed up many times. The rearrangement links TRBV9 to TRBJ2-2; 8 bases match TRBD2. Germline V lookup: CDR1 SGDLS, CDR2 YYNGEE. V lost 0 bases to trimming and J lost 4 bases; unmatched junction nucleotides: 5. The CDR3 sequence is 16 residues long. CDR3 sequence reads: CASSVVGGGGTGELFF. DNA of the CDR3: TGTGCCAGCAGCGTAGTCGGGGGGGGCGGCACCGGGGAGCTGTTTTTT. The full variable domain, its missing parts supplied by reference TRBV9 and TRBJ2-2, is DSGVTQTPKHLITATGQRVTLRCSPRSGDLSVYWYQQSLDQGLQFLIQYYNGEERAKGNILERFSAQQFPDLHSELNLSSLELGDSALYFCASSVVGGGGTGELFFGEGSRLTVL.

At least ten counts were recorded for this clonotype. This rearrangement joins TRBV9 to TRBJ2-1; TRBD2 matches at 16 bases. This CDR3 has 17 amino acids. The J segment lost 9 bases and the V segment lost 0 bases, leaving 6 bases of the junction unmatched. Per the germline V gene, CDR1 is SGDLS and CDR2 is YYNGEE. CDR3 region: CASSVGLGLAGGVEQFF. CDR3 DNA: TGTGCCAGCAGCGTAGGACTGGGACTAGCGGGAGGGGTTGAGCAGTTCTTC.

Many counts were recorded for this clonotype. The chain recombines TRBV9 with TRBJ2-2; D unresolved. Germline V lookup: CDR1 SGDLS, CDR2 YYNGEE. V dropped 2 bases and J dropped 8 bases, with 13 bases sitting between them. This CDR3 has 14 residues. The chain's CDR3 is CASSVARRSGELFF. The CDR3 nucleotides read TGTGCCAGCAGCGTCGCCCGGAGATCAGGGGAGCTGTTTTTT.

This clonotype occurred many times. The genes are TRBV9 and TRBJ1-1, with 8 bases that match TRBD1. The germline V gene encodes CDR1 SGDLS and CDR2 YYNGEE. This CDR3 is 14 amino acids long. The ends lost 4 bases at V and 5 bases at J; junction bases unmatched: 7. Written as DNA, the CDR3 is TGTGCCAGCAGCTTAAACGACAGGGGAACTGAAGCTTTCTTT. Its translation is CASSLNDRGTEAFF.

This clonotype showed up many times. The chain's CDR3 is CASSVALGPYEQYF. The CDR3 region has the DNA TGTGCCAGCAGCGTAGCTTTAGGTCCCTACGAGCAGTACTTC. The rearrangement links TRBV9 to TRBJ2-7; no definite D call. Trimming stripped 0 bases from V and 2 bases from J, with 9 bases between. There are 14 residues in the CDR3. Germline V lookup: CDR1 SGDLS, CDR2 YYNGEE.

This clonotype was detected many times. The chain combines TRBV9 with TRBJ2-3; a possible D gene is TRBD2 (6 bases). The CDR3 loop spans 17 amino acids. The germline V gene encodes CDR1 SGDLS and CDR2 YYNGEE. V lost 0 bases, J lost 4 bases, and 18 bases lay in between. The CDR3 sequence: CASSVGIETSSADTQYF. The CDR3 DNA reads TGTGCCAGCAGCGTAGGGATTGAGACTAGTTCAGCAGATACGCAGTATTTT. The complete variable domain, with remaining parts taken from reference TRBV9 and TRBJ2-3, reads DSGVTQTPKHLITATGQRVTLRCSPRSGDLSVYWYQQSLDQGLQFLIQYYNGEERAKGNILERFSAQQFPDLHSELNLSSLELGDSALYFCASSVGIETSSADTQYFGPGTRLTVL.

This clonotype was seen repeatedly, ten times or more. V usage is TRBV9 and J usage is TRBJ1-2; D unresolved. CDR1 is SGDLS, CDR2 YYNGEE, per germline. The CDR3 is made up of 14 amino acids. V was clipped by 0 bases and J by 2 bases, with 8 bases between them. The CDR3 region is CASSVELENYGYTF. CDR3 DNA: TGTGCCAGCAGCGTAGAATTGGAGAACTATGGCTACACCTTC.

The sample holds many counts of this clonotype. As DNA, the CDR3 is TGTGCCAGCAGCGTAGGTTCAGGCCACTACGAGCAGTACTTC. Amino acid sequence: CASSVGSGHYEQYF. V usage is TRBV9 and J usage is TRBJ2-7; D ambiguous. Trimming took off 0 bases at V and 3 bases at J, with 10 bases between the two ends. Germline V gene sequence: CDR1 SGDLS, CDR2 YYNGEE. This CDR3 is 14 amino acids long.

This clonotype was detected many times. The chain combines TRBV9 with TRBJ2-2; TRBD1 aligns across 8 bases. The CDR3 has 16 residues. The germline gives CDR1 SGDLS, CDR2 YYNGEE. V was pared by 4 bases and J by 3 bases, with 8 bases of the junction left unmatched. DNA for the CDR3: TGTGCCAGCAGCCCCAGACAGGGGCTTGACACCGGGGAGCTGTTTTTT. Protein product: CASSPRQGLDTGELFF.

Many counts were recorded for this clonotype. The chain employs TRBV9 and TRBJ2-1, with a possible D match to TRBD2 (5 bases). This CDR3 has 13 residues. Per the germline V gene, CDR1 is SGDLS and CDR2 is YYNGEE. The V end was cut by 0 bases, the J end by 7 bases, with 8 bases between. The chain's CDR3 is CASSVGSVNEQFF. The DNA for the CDR3 is TGTGCCAGCAGCGTAGGTAGCGTGAATGAGCAGTTCTTC. The full variable domain, rest sourced from reference TRBV9 and TRBJ2-1, is DSGVTQTPKHLITATGQRVTLRCSPRSGDLSVYWYQQSLDQGLQFLIQYYNGEERAKGNILERFSAQQFPDLHSELNLSSLELGDSALYFCASSVGSVNEQFFGPGTRLTVL.

This clonotype appeared many times. The rearrangement uses TRBV9 and TRBJ2-7; 10 nucleotides align to TRBD2. V was clipped by 7 bases and J by 7 bases; unmatched bases: 14. Germline CDR1 SGDLS, CDR2 YYNGEE. This CDR3 region has 15 residues. The CDR3 region has the DNA TGTGCCAGCTGCAGATCATCCAGCGGGAGGGAGGAGCAGTACTTC. Protein sequence: CASCRSSSGREEQYF.

In this sample, this clonotype turned up many times. The chain carries TRBV9 and TRBJ2-7; TRBD2 aligns across 8 bases. Trimming cost V 4 bases and J 5 bases; bases outside gene matches: 14. CDR3 length equals 16 residues. Germline values: CDR1 SGDLS, CDR2 YYNGEE. The CDR3 nucleotides read TGTGCCAGCAGCCTAGACCATAGCGGGGCACGCGACGAGCAGTACTTC. It is translated as CASSLDHSGARDEQYF.

This clonotype has a count of ten or more. The rearrangement joins TRBV9 to TRBJ2-5; 11 bases line up with TRBD2. This CDR3 contains 14 residues. CDR1 SGDLS and CDR2 YYNGEE come from the germline V gene. Losses at the gene ends were 4 bases for V and 4 bases for J; bases not matched to a gene: 3. The CDR3 DNA sequence: TGTGCCAGCAGCCTCGGGACTAGCGGAGAGACCCAGTACTTC. Translation gives CASSLGTSGETQYF. Together with reference TRBV9 and TRBJ2-5, the CDR3 gives the full variable domain: DSGVTQTPKHLITATGQRVTLRCSPRSGDLSVYWYQQSLDQGLQFLIQYYNGEERAKGNILERFSAQQFPDLHSELNLSSLELGDSALYFCASSLGTSGETQYFGPGTRLLVL.

This clonotype was detected ten times or more. This chain uses TRBV9 with TRBJ2-3; D is uncertain. The germline V gene encodes CDR1 SGDLS and CDR2 YYNGEE. The V and J ends lost 4 bases and 3 bases respectively, with 12 bases between them. CDR3 size: 14 residues. In nucleotides, the CDR3 is TGTGCCAGCAGCACCCATACCACAACAGATACGCAGTATTTT. It codes for CASSTHTTTDTQYF.